The 20 T cell receptor beta chains below all came from one sample that was sequenced in a study of blood T cell repertoires in COVID-19. Here immunoSEQ multiplex PCR was the method, and the copy in TCRdb shows in-frame clones only, minus some. Of fewer than 300,000 clones listed, roughly 84% are singletons. Source material: peripheral blood. These receptors came from a woman aged 18-29 years with acute or convalescent COVID-19.

This sequence joins TRBV28 and TRBJ2-5, with 13 bases fitting TRBD2. The CDR3 contains 16 residues. CDR1 is MDHEN and CDR2 is SYDVKM in the germline V gene. J gave up 1 base and V 6 bases, and 5 bases lay outside the gene matches. The CDR3 protein is CASSPGLAGAQETQYF. Written as DNA, the CDR3 is TGTGCCAGCAGCCCCGGACTAGCGGGAGCCCAAGAGACCCAGTACTTC.

The chain employs TRBV19 and TRBJ1-2, with 7 nucleotides matching TRBD1. The V gene end was trimmed by 6 bases and the J gene end by 8 bases; junction bases not matched to a gene: 3. The germline V gene encodes CDR1 LNHDA and CDR2 SQIVND (reference sequence). The CDR3 is made up of 11 amino acids. The CDR3 reads CASRNRGGYTF. CDR3 bases: TGTGCCAGTAGAAACAGGGGAGGCTACACCTTC.

The chain links TRBV19 to TRBJ1-5, with 7 positions matching TRBD1. CDR3 size: 16 residues. The ends lost 1 base at V and 6 bases at J; junction bases unmatched: 9. CDR1 LNHDA and CDR2 SQIVND come from the germline V gene (reference sequence). CDR3 amino acids: CASSIGTGVEGQPQHF. For the CDR3, the DNA is TGTGCCAGTAGTATAGGTACAGGGGTGGAAGGTCAGCCCCAGCATTTT.

This chain connects TRBV29-1 to TRBJ2-5; 9 bases fit TRBD1. Germline assignment: CDR1 SQVTM and CDR2 ANQGSEA. V lost 4 bases, J lost 5 bases, and 5 bases stayed unmatched. The length of the CDR3 is 13 residues. The CDR3 DNA sequence: TGCAGCGTTGGGGGGACAGGGCCTGAGACCCAGTACTTC. Encoded protein: CSVGGTGPETQYF.

The chain carries TRBV6-5 and TRBJ2-2; a possible D gene is TRBD2 (6 bases). The CDR3 is made up of 12 amino acids. V gave up 8 bases and J gave up 8 bases, with 12 bases separating them. In germline, CDR1 is MNHEY, CDR2 SVGAGI. The CDR3 nucleotides are TGTGCCAGCGGACGACGGGAGGGGGAGCTGTTTTTT. This codes for CASGRREGELFF.

The rearrangement joins TRBV19 to TRBJ2-7; maybe TRBD1 (5 bases). V lost 6 bases to trimming and J lost 2 bases, with 11 bases between them. This CDR3 region has 13 residues. The germline V gene has CDR1 LNHDA and CDR2 SQIVND (reference sequence). The CDR3 coding sequence is TGTGCCAGTAGAGGACATATAGCCTACGAGCAGTACTTC. This sequence encodes CASRGHIAYEQYF.

The rearrangement joins TRBV6-2 or TRBV6-3 to TRBJ2-3; TRBD2 matches 14 bases. This CDR3 spans 17 amino acids. The V segment lost 6 bases and the J segment 5 bases; nucleotides outside the gene matches: 10. Germline-derived CDR1 and CDR2 are MNHEY and SVGEGT. CDR3 residues: CASSEPGTSGGEDTQYF. The CDR3 DNA reads TGTGCCAGCAGCGAACCCGGGACTAGCGGGGGTGAAGATACGCAGTATTTT.

V gene TRBV2 combines with J gene TRBJ1-2; TRBD1 agrees at 7 bases. This CDR3 has 14 amino acids. Germline CDR1 is SNHLY and CDR2 is FYNNEI. The J segment lost 2 bases and the V segment lost 7 bases, leaving 7 bases of the junction unmatched. CDR3 DNA sequence: TGTGCCAGCACCTTATCGACAGGGAACTATGGCTACACCTTC. Translated, it gives CASTLSTGNYGYTF.

This clone was recorded a few times. The chain carries TRBV12-3 or TRBV12-4 and TRBJ1-5, with D tentatively TRBD1 (6 bases). CDR3 length: 12 residues. V lost 7 bases, J lost 6 bases, and 10 bases lay in between. The chain's CDR3 is CASKGDGQPQHF. The DNA for the CDR3 is TGTGCCAGCAAGGGGGACGGTCAGCCCCAGCATTTT.

J is TRBJ1-2 and V is TRBV6-5; the D gene is possibly TRBD1 (6 bases). The CDR3 totals 13 residues. Per the germline V gene, CDR1 is MNHEY and CDR2 is SVGAGI. The V end was cut by 6 bases, the J end by 2 bases, with 10 bases between. CDR3 sequence: CASSDTGNYGYTF. The CDR3 nucleotides are TGTGCCAGCAGCGACACAGGGAACTATGGCTACACCTTC.

This clone showed up just a few times. V and J are TRBV2 and TRBJ1-1; D call uncertain. The CDR3 is 13 residues long. Trimming removed 2 bases from V and 1 base from J, with 5 bases in between. Germline loops: CDR1 SNHLY, CDR2 FYNNEI. CDR3 region: CASSERGNTEAFF. In nucleotides, the CDR3 is TGTGCCAGCAGTGAAAGAGGGAACACTGAAGCTTTCTTT.

The V and J genes are TRBV19 and TRBJ1-2, with TRBD1 matching 8 bases. CDR1 and CDR2 (germline): LNHDA, SQIVND (reference sequence). V lost 3 bases to trimming and J lost 4 bases; unmatched junction nucleotides: 4. The CDR3 is made up of 14 amino acids. The CDR3 loop reads CASSMGTGLYGYTF. The CDR3 nucleotides are TGTGCCAGTAGTATGGGGACAGGACTCTATGGCTACACCTTC.

The chain has TRBV4-3 and TRBJ2-7; the D gene is possibly TRBD1 (6 bases). The germline V gene encodes CDR1 LGHNA and CDR2 YSLEER. V dropped 0 bases and J dropped 1 base, with 10 bases sitting between them. The CDR3 has 15 amino acids. The CDR3 loop is CASSQDPTGSYEQYF. CDR3 sequence (DNA): TGCGCCAGCAGCCAAGACCCGACAGGTTCCTACGAGCAGTACTTC.

The rearrangement uses TRBV6-1 and TRBJ1-4; 7 bases align to TRBD1. Germline CDR1 MNHNS, CDR2 SASEGT. The CDR3 loop spans 16 amino acids. The trim removed 0 bases at V and 7 bases at J, leaving 8 bases unmatched. CDR3 DNA sequence: TGTGCCAGCAGTGAAGCGTTTAGGGGGCTTCGTGAAAAACTGTTTTTT. It encodes CASSEAFRGLREKLFF.

As concerns this clone: The junction departs from germline at one end; a sequencing error may be responsible. The chain employs TRBV7-7 and TRBJ2-5; D is perhaps TRBD2 (7 bases). This CDR3 has 15 residues. Germline CDR1 reads SSHAT; CDR2 reads FNYEAQ (reference sequence). The CDR3 spells CASSLGGVGQETQYF. The DNA of the CDR3 is TGTGCTAGCAGCTTAGGGGGGGTCGGTCAAGAGACCCAGTACTTC.

This clone has more than one count but fewer than ten. The chain links TRBV28 to TRBJ1-4, with D hard to call. Trimming took off 3 bases at V and 0 bases at J, with 8 bases between the two ends. CDR1 and CDR2 (germline): MDHEN, SYDVKM. The CDR3 spans 15 residues. DNA of the CDR3: TGTGCCAGCAGTTTGGCAGGCACAACTAATGAAAAACTGTTTTTT. Residues: CASSLAGTTNEKLFF. The full variable domain, rest sourced from reference TRBV28 and TRBJ1-4, is DVKVTQSSRYLVKRTGEKVFLECVQDMDHENMFWYRQDPGLGLRLIYFSYDVKMKEKGDIPEGYSVSREKKERFSLILESASTNQTSMYLCASSLAGTTNEKLFFGSGTQLSVL.

The CDR3 loop reads CASIPQGINEQFF. CDR3 nucleotides: TGTGCCAGCATTCCACAGGGAATCAATGAGCAGTTCTTC. The chain joins TRBV2 to TRBJ2-1; perhaps TRBD1 as D (6 bases). Germline CDR1 is SNHLY and CDR2 is FYNNEI. The CDR3 extends over 13 amino acids. V was cut by 7 bases and J by 6 bases, with 13 bases left in between.

The chain uses TRBV18 and TRBJ1-1, with D perhaps matching TRBD1 (6 bases). The CDR3 totals 14 residues. Trimming took 2 bases from V and 5 from J, leaving 12 bases between them. Germline CDR1 reads KGHSH; CDR2 reads LQKENI. CDR3 in amino acids: CASSPMGARTEAFF. The CDR3 DNA sequence: TGTGCCAGCTCACCAATGGGGGCGCGGACTGAAGCTTTCTTT. The full variable domain, rest sourced from reference TRBV18 and TRBJ1-1, is NAGVMQNPRHLVRRRGQEARLRCSPMKGHSHVYWYRQLPEEGLKFMVYLQKENIIDESGMPKERFSAEFPKEGPSILRIQQVVRGDSAAYFCASSPMGARTEAFFGQGTRLTVV.

The chain recombines TRBV5-6 with TRBJ1-6; tentative D call: TRBD1 (6 bases). Germline V CDR1 and CDR2: SGHDT, YYEEEE. The CDR3 covers 14 residues. Trimming left V 0 bases short and J 10 bases short, with 11 bases between. This chain's CDR3 is CASSLGGGKSPLHF. The CDR3 DNA is TGTGCCAGCAGCTTGGGAGGGGGTAAGTCACCCCTCCACTTT.

This chain joins TRBV19 and TRBJ1-2, with 8 nucleotides matching TRBD1. CDR3 length: 12 residues. V dropped 4 bases and J dropped 8; count of bases not matched to a gene: 3. The V gene's germline CDR1 is LNHDA and CDR2 SQIVND (reference sequence). This chain's CDR3 is CASSTTGVGYTF. In DNA, the CDR3 is TGTGCCAGTAGTACGACAGGGGTCGGCTACACCTTC.